This T cell receptor beta chain was observed in a study of T cells in women clearing cervical HPV infection. Study information: Cases: HPV16-related CIN3 or worse on histology, 2 invasive cancers. Controls gave blood once infection was undetectable; cases at lesion identification. Overall study results and limits: Repertoire richness, not evenness, was significantly elevated in CIN3+ cases versus controls. Each sample's T-cell count was unknown, possibly confounding richness.

Germline values: CDR1 DFQATT, CDR2 SNEGSKA (reference sequence). This CDR3 comprises 13 residues. V shed 3 bases, J shed 4 bases, and the junction held 5 bases outside the gene matches. A word on this clone: No antigen is known for it. The CDR3 extends 3 residues past the end of the read, so its final part is completed from the germline J gene.

Assay: immunoSEQ multiplex PCR; the TCRdb copy retains only in-frame clones and omits some. This table holds some 26,000 clones. The gene calls are TRBV20-1 and TRBJ1-2; TRBD1 agrees at 7 bases. Sequencing was done on a sample of blood buffy coat. The clonotype was recovered from a woman between 18 and 70 years old with a cervical HPV16 infection that either progressed to CIN3+ or cleared (not recorded which). CDR3 in amino acids: CSARGQTSYGYTF. CDR3 DNA, as far as it was read: TGCAGTGCTAGGGGACAGACTTCCTATGGC.